This is a list of T cell receptor beta chains from one sample in a study of PD-1 blockade in mismatch repair-deficient tumors. Data came from immunoSEQ multiplex PCR; TCRdb stores just in-frame clones and leaves some out. The sample lists about 22,000 clones; roughly 86% were seen once. The input for sequencing was peripheral blood, taken 2 weeks after starting pembrolizumab. The receptors stem from an adult with mismatch repair-deficient cancer. The CDR3 runs from the conserved cysteine through the conserved F or W.

cdr3_aa | j_call | v_call
CASSIAVRQPQHF | TRBJ1-5 | TRBV19
CASRLAAQASYEQYF | TRBJ2-7 | TRBV5-1
CASSRGLANYEQYF | TRBJ2-7 | TRBV7-2
CASSLAGRDRAQPQHF | TRBJ1-5 | TRBV7-7
CASSQISGIGGYEQYF | TRBJ2-7 | TRBV14
CATSRDRGRNNEQFF | TRBJ2-1 | TRBV15
CASSQEQGPFEQYF | NA | TRBV4-3
CATSRVGGGDGYTF | TRBJ1-2 | TRBV15
CASSPQGESPYEQYF | TRBJ2-7 | TRBV6-5
CASSDLTGSYGYTF | TRBJ1-2 | TRBV25-1
CASRAPGLGADTQYF | TRBJ2-3 | TRBV2
CASSRFLTGRSTGELFF | TRBJ2-2 | TRBV28
CASSVGGPGAGRGYTF | TRBJ1-2 | TRBV9
CASSLSGRSTDTQYF | TRBJ2-3 | TRBV5-8
CASSPRDSASYEQYF | TRBJ2-7 | TRBV19